This is a list of T cell receptor beta chains from one sample in a study of blood T cells in healthy people across ages. In TCRdb, the 5' RACE reads were re-called with MiXCR into one record per CDR3 protein. The sample lists around 1,000,000 distinct CDR3 sequences, roughly two fifths occurring once. The sample was blood. The source is a man between 18 and 29 years old in good health. Each CDR3 is given with its conserved first and last residue. Each record gives: V gene, D gene, J gene, clone size, CDR3 protein, CDR3 DNA. The D gene is left open where the match is weak. A row's size may be missing; if present it is once, few, many or a size class.

v_call: TRBV5-4
d_call: .
j_call: TRBJ2-3
clone_size: few
cdr3_aa: CASSLESSTDTQYF
cdr3_nt: TGTGCCAGCAGCTTGGAGTCTAGCACAGATACGCAGTATTTT

v_call: TRBV6-5
d_call: .
j_call: TRBJ1-5
clone_size: few
cdr3_aa: CASRRTGNQPQHF
cdr3_nt: TGTGCCAGCAGACGAACAGGGAATCAGCCCCAGCATTTT

v_call: TRBV13
d_call: TRBD2
j_call: TRBJ2-5
clone_size: .
cdr3_aa: CASSGTSGHEQYF
cdr3_nt: TGTGCCAGCAGTGGGACTAGCGGGCATGAGCAGTACTTC

v_call: TRBV20-1
d_call: TRBD2
j_call: TRBJ2-1
clone_size: .
cdr3_aa: CSARPTSSPGNEQFF
cdr3_nt: TGCAGTGCTAGACCGACTAGCTCACCCGGCAATGAGCAGTTCTTC

v_call: TRBV20-1
d_call: TRBD2
j_call: TRBJ2-7
clone_size: .
cdr3_aa: CSARDHMGLAGRSSYNEQYF
cdr3_nt: TGCAGTGCTAGAGATCATATGGGACTAGCGGGAAGGAGCTCCTACAATGAGCAGTACTTC

v_call: TRBV27
d_call: .
j_call: TRBJ1-4
clone_size: once
cdr3_aa: CASSFRGRDEKLFF
cdr3_nt: TGTGCCAGCAGTTTTCGGGGGAGGGATGAAAAACTGTTTTTT

v_call: TRBV20-1
d_call: TRBD1
j_call: TRBJ2-5
clone_size: .
cdr3_aa: CSAQGVGSYNEQYF
cdr3_nt: TGCAGTGCGCAGGGGGTAGGGTCCTACAATGAGCAGTACTTC

v_call: TRBV6-6
d_call: .
j_call: TRBJ2-3
clone_size: .
cdr3_aa: CASSQPEGGRTDTQYF
cdr3_nt: TGTGCCAGCAGTCAGCCGGAAGGGGGGCGCACAGATACGCAGTATTTT

v_call: TRBV28
d_call: .
j_call: TRBJ1-1
clone_size: .
cdr3_aa: CASREPGSTEAFF
cdr3_nt: TGTGCCAGCCGCGAGCCCGGAAGCACTGAAGCTTTCTTT

v_call: TRBV28
d_call: .
j_call: TRBJ1-5
clone_size: once
cdr3_aa: CASVLGGRNQPQHF
cdr3_nt: TGTGCCAGCGTCCTCGGGGGGCGCAATCAGCCCCAGCATTTT

v_call: TRBV7-2
d_call: .
j_call: TRBJ2-3
clone_size: few
cdr3_aa: CASSLGWDRGTDTQYF
cdr3_nt: TGTGCCAGCAGCTTAGGATGGGACCGAGGCACAGATACGCAGTATTTT

v_call: TRBV6-1
d_call: .
j_call: TRBJ2-5
clone_size: .
cdr3_aa: CASSEIVRDRTYF
cdr3_nt: TGTGCCAGCAGTGAAATAGTCAGGGACCGGACGTACTTC

v_call: TRBV27
d_call: .
j_call: TRBJ1-2
clone_size: .
cdr3_aa: CASSLSRSGDYGYTF
cdr3_nt: TGTGCCAGCAGTTTAAGTCGGTCAGGGGATTATGGCTACACCTTC

v_call: TRBV20-1
d_call: .
j_call: TRBJ2-5
clone_size: .
cdr3_aa: CSASTAGREQYF
cdr3_nt: TGCAGTGCCTCAACGGCGGGCCGAGAGCAGTACTTC

v_call: TRBV10-3
d_call: .
j_call: TRBJ1-2
clone_size: few
cdr3_aa: CAISESEPGLNRGYTF
cdr3_nt: TGTGCCATCAGTGAGTCGGAACCCGGACTGAATCGTGGCTACACCTTC

v_call: TRBV12-3/TRBV12-4
d_call: TRBD2
j_call: TRBJ2-3
clone_size: once
cdr3_aa: CATSAREVDTQYF
cdr3_nt: TGTGCCACCTCGGCCCGGGAGGTAGATACGCAGTATTTT

v_call: TRBV4-1
d_call: .
j_call: TRBJ2-3
clone_size: few
cdr3_aa: CASSYYTQRGTDTQYF
cdr3_nt: TGCGCCAGCAGCTACTACACCCAGCGGGGCACAGATACGCAGTATTTT

v_call: TRBV9
d_call: .
j_call: TRBJ2-6
clone_size: .
cdr3_aa: CASASRSGANVLTF
cdr3_nt: TGTGCCAGCGCCTCTCGCTCTGGGGCCAACGTCCTGACTTTC

v_call: TRBV7-6
d_call: TRBD1
j_call: TRBJ1-1
clone_size: .
cdr3_aa: CASSGTGEDTEAFF
cdr3_nt: TGTGCCAGCAGTGGGACAGGGGAGGACACTGAAGCTTTCTTT

v_call: TRBV6-1
d_call: .
j_call: TRBJ2-2
clone_size: .
cdr3_aa: CASSITWNTGELFF
cdr3_nt: TGTGCCAGCAGTATAACCTGGAACACCGGGGAGCTGTTTTTT

v_call: TRBV6-2/TRBV6-3
d_call: TRBD2
j_call: TRBJ2-1
clone_size: .
cdr3_aa: CASSYQPGLVGISYNEQFF
cdr3_nt: TGTGCCAGCAGTTACCAACCGGGACTAGTGGGGATTTCCTACAATGAGCAGTTCTTC

v_call: TRBV4-3
d_call: .
j_call: TRBJ1-5
clone_size: .
cdr3_aa: CASSQERQGGQPQHF
cdr3_nt: TGCGCCAGCAGCCAAGAGCGTCAGGGTGGTCAGCCCCAGCATTTT

v_call: TRBV10-3
d_call: .
j_call: TRBJ2-5
clone_size: .
cdr3_aa: CAISESVSSSYNEQYF
cdr3_nt: TGTGCCATCAGTGAGTCCGTCAGCAGCTCCTACAATGAGCAGTACTTC

v_call: TRBV7-2
d_call: .
j_call: TRBJ1-1
clone_size: few
cdr3_aa: CASSLTSEAFF
cdr3_nt: TGTGCCAGCAGCCTGACCTCAGAAGCTTTCTTT

v_call: TRBV20-1
d_call: .
j_call: TRBJ2-7
clone_size: .
cdr3_aa: CSAPRLHYNEQYF
cdr3_nt: TGCAGTGCTCCCCGACTACACTACAATGAGCAGTACTTC

v_call: TRBV3-1
d_call: .
j_call: TRBJ2-5
clone_size: .
cdr3_aa: CASSQGPGDPETQYF
cdr3_nt: TGTGCCAGCAGCCAAGGGCCCGGGGACCCAGAGACCCAGTACTTC

v_call: TRBV7-2
d_call: TRBD2
j_call: TRBJ2-7
clone_size: many
cdr3_aa: CASSPSSGGYWEQYF
cdr3_nt: TGTGCCAGCAGCCCCTCTAGCGGGGGGTACTGGGAGCAGTACTTC

v_call: TRBV4-3
d_call: .
j_call: TRBJ1-4
clone_size: few
cdr3_aa: CASSQETREDEKLFF
cdr3_nt: TGCGCCAGCAGCCAAGAAACCAGGGAGGATGAAAAACTGTTTTTT

v_call: TRBV25-1
d_call: TRBD1
j_call: TRBJ2-1
clone_size: few
cdr3_aa: CASKGARPNEQFF
cdr3_nt: TGTGCCAGCAAGGGGGCACGACCCAATGAGCAGTTCTTC

v_call: TRBV10-3
d_call: .
j_call: TRBJ1-2
clone_size: few
cdr3_aa: CAISDTGKRLSGYTF
cdr3_nt: TGTGCCATCAGTGATACAGGGAAGAGGCTTTCTGGCTACACCTTC

v_call: TRBV27
d_call: .
j_call: TRBJ2-3
clone_size: .
cdr3_aa: CASSWNGGQDTQYF
cdr3_nt: TGTGCCAGCAGTTGGAACGGGGGGCAGGATACGCAGTATTTT

v_call: TRBV20-1
d_call: .
j_call: TRBJ1-1
clone_size: few
cdr3_aa: CSASSGGSGTEAFF
cdr3_nt: TGCAGTGCTAGCTCGGGGGGTTCGGGCACTGAAGCTTTCTTT

v_call: TRBV9
d_call: .
j_call: TRBJ2-6
clone_size: few
cdr3_aa: CASSSSRQVRSSGANVLTF
cdr3_nt: TGTGCTAGCAGCTCGTCCCGACAGGTTAGATCCTCTGGGGCCAACGTCCTGACTTTC

v_call: TRBV9
d_call: .
j_call: TRBJ1-1
clone_size: .
cdr3_aa: CASSVANGRATEAFF
cdr3_nt: TGTGCCAGCAGCGTAGCTAACGGCAGGGCTACTGAAGCTTTCTTT

v_call: TRBV21-1
d_call: .
j_call: TRBJ1-2
clone_size: .
cdr3_aa: CASSSPVGDRGLTYGYTF
cdr3_nt: TGTGCCAGCAGCTCCCCCGTTGGGGACAGGGGGCTTACCTATGGCTACACCTTC

v_call: TRBV5-1
d_call: TRBD1
j_call: TRBJ2-2
clone_size: .
cdr3_aa: CATTDRVNTGELFF
cdr3_nt: TGCGCCACAACCGACAGGGTGAACACCGGGGAGCTGTTTTTT

v_call: TRBV10-3
d_call: .
j_call: TRBJ2-1
clone_size: few
cdr3_aa: CAIGRDHEQFF
cdr3_nt: TGTGCCATCGGAAGGGATCATGAGCAGTTCTTC

v_call: TRBV3-1
d_call: .
j_call: TRBJ2-5
clone_size: .
cdr3_aa: CASSQASETQYF
cdr3_nt: TGTGCCAGCAGCCAGGCTTCGGAGACCCAGTACTTC